These T cell receptor beta chains were read from a single sample in a study of PD-L1 blockade in urothelial cancer. Only in-frame clones appear in the TCRdb table, and some are missing; sequencing was by immunoSEQ multiplex PCR. Found here are 66,000 or so clones, roughly 86% of them singletons; the top ten hold approximately 10%. The sample consisted of PBMCs, taken around atezolizumab (anti-PD-L1) treatment. Source of these receptors: a man between 60 and 75 years old with urothelial cancer. The CDR3 runs from the conserved cysteine through the conserved F or W.

TRBV7-8,CASSKARDRRYEQYF
TRBV4-1,CASSQVPGGVSYEQYF
TRBV30,CAWNRPGQPQHF
TRBV28,CASSLGRAAKLYEQYF
TRBV6-1,CATHEGGPYEQYF
TRBV5-4,CASSFGGALVAFF
TRBV5-1,CASSMEGAQNQPQHF
TRBV2,CASRAEGAGNQPQHF
TRBV7-9,CASSPDRASSGNTIYF
TRBV6-5,CASSRQGETGNTIYF
TRBV4-2,CASSQGTGWDEQYF
TRBV7-3,CASSLGISYEQYF
TRBV10-3,CATGERETQYF
TRBV5-1,CASSLEGTYNEKLFF
TRBV28,CASTSGTSFYGYTF
TRBV27,CASRPPGHPHEQYF
TRBV27,CASSSQAGVNEQFF
TRBV30,CAWSVARRPGLAHRRNTGELFF
TRBV6-1,CASSGGDGRLPPYQPQHF
TRBV13,CASSSGGGRLDTQYF
TRBV4-3,CASSQDHSRHEQFF
TRBV5-1,CASSSLLAGSEQFF
TRBV11-3,CASSFGTSVAETQYF
TRBV29-1,CSAGGGSGNEQFF
TRBV7-3,CASSLQGGPQETQYF
TRBV23-1,CARILAGLKDTQCF
TRBV15,CATSRGLAGGSRGNEQFF
TRBV30,CAWSVLNEQFF
TRBV6-1,CASTAGGFDPSRYF
TRBV10-3,CAISDTVSNQPQHF
TRBV4-1,CASSQGPGRTYEQYF
TRBV19,CASSTTSGRIGTQYF
TRBV9,CASSVDGGPLYEQYF
TRBV6-1,CASISTAYTHEQYF
TRBV27,CASTGGNHEQYF
TRBV7-2,CASSLNPVGSSGANVLTF
TRBV2,CARGTGTPNEKLFF
TRBV10-1,CASSALAGETQYF
TRBV11-1,CASSLVGRDSYNEQFF
TRBV7-2,CASSLMGADNQPQHF
TRBV6-1,CASKIPGAREAFF
TRBV6-5,CASSFWTAKNTEAFF
TRBV10-3,CAISPTGGAITDTQYF
TRBV13,CASSLQGRGEKLFF
TRBV7-3,CASSRGPTGGNEQFF
TRBV7-9,CASSLETNPQHF